These T cell receptor beta chains were read from a single sample in a study of T cell changes during pregnancy in multiple sclerosis. Using immunoSEQ multiplex PCR, the repertoire was profiled, and TCRdb retains in-frame clones only, with some absent. Among about 70,000 clones listed, 80% to 95% were seen once. The sequencing used peripheral blood, collected before pregnancy. The receptors derive from a female donor with multiple sclerosis, enrolled in a pregnancy study. Both conserved end residues are part of each CDR3. A D gene is named only where the DNA matches it firmly. Only part of the rows carry a size: once, few, many, or a class if the clone is expanded.

TRBJ1-1	.	TRBV30	TRBD1	TGTGCCTGGAGAGTGGCGACAGGGTCACACACTGAAGCTTTCTTT	CAWRVATGSHTEAFF
TRBJ1-2	once	TRBV14	.	TGTGCCAGCAGCCAAGATGTGGGCTCCTATGGCTACACCTTC	CASSQDVGSYGYTF
TRBJ2-7	.	TRBV23-1	.	TGCGCCAGCAGTCCTTGGGGCAGGTTATGCTTTAGCTCCTACGAGCAGTACTTC	CASSPWGRLCFSSYEQYF
TRBJ2-5	.	TRBV5-1	.	TGCGCCAGCGTTCATGTCGGGACACCCCAAGAGACCCAGTACTTC	CASVHVGTPQETQYF
TRBJ2-2	.	TRBV5-6	.	TGTGCCAGCAGCTGGAGGGGGGGACCGAACACCGGGGAGCTGTTTTTT	CASSWRGGPNTGELFF
TRBJ2-6	once	TRBV4-2	.	TGTGCCAGCAGCCAAGCAGCAGCGTCTGGGGCCAACGTCCTGACTTTC	CASSQAAASGANVLTF
TRBJ1-2	.	TRBV29-1	.	TGCAGCGTGTCGGGACAACTATATGGCTACACCTTC	CSVSGQLYGYTF
TRBJ2-4	.	TRBV19	TRBD2	TGTGCCAGTAGTATAGTCTTTAAGGGGAGCGGGAGGACCTCCCCGCTAGCCAAAAACATTCAGTACTTC	CASSIVFKGSGRTSPLAKNIQYF
TRBJ1-4	.	TRBV11-2	.	TGTGCCAGCAGCTTAGTCCCCTCTGCAGGCCGGGAAAAACTGTTTTTT	CASSLVPSAGREKLFF
TRBJ1-1	.	TRBV7-9	.	TGTGCCAGCAGCACAGTGCTCATGAACACTGAAGCTTTCTTT	CASSTVLMNTEAFF
TRBJ1-4	.	TRBV6-5	.	TGTGCCAGCGCCCGCAGTCTTAATGAAAAACTGTTTTTT	CASARSLNEKLFF
TRBJ2-3	.	TRBV19	TRBD1	TGTGCCACCTCCGGAGGACCGGGACAGGGTCAGGCAGATACGCAGTATTTT	CATSGGPGQGQADTQYF
TRBJ1-5	.	TRBV7-2	.	TGTGCCAGCAGCTTTGGTAGTAATCAGCCCCAGCATTTT	CASSFGSNQPQHF
TRBJ2-3	.	TRBV29-1	TRBD2	TGCAGCGTTGCTACTAGCGGGAGGCTAAGTGGTACGCAGTATTTT	CSVATSGRLSGTQYF
TRBJ2-1	.	TRBV5-4	TRBD2	TGTGCCAGCAGCTTGGATGCGGGAGGGTCCAATGAGCAGTTCTTC	CASSLDAGGSNEQFF
TRBJ2-3	.	TRBV29-1	TRBD2	TGCAGCGTTGGGGTAGCGGGAGAGGGCGCAGATACGCAGTATTTT	CSVGVAGEGADTQYF
TRBJ2-5	.	TRBV11-2	TRBD2	TGTGCCAGCAGCTTAAGGACTAGGATCGCGGAGACCCAGTACTTC	CASSLRTRIAETQYF
TRBJ2-1	.	TRBV19	.	TGTGCCAGTATAGGGGGAGGGCTCAATGAGCAGTTCTTC	CASIGGGLNEQFF
TRBJ2-1	.	TRBV10-3	TRBD2	TGTGCCAGCGAGGATCTAGCGGGTAGCTCCTACAATGAGCAGTTCTTC	CASEDLAGSSYNEQFF
TRBJ1-2	.	TRBV27	.	TGTGCCAGCAGTGTTACGGGGAAGGACTACACCTTC	CASSVTGKDYTF
TRBJ2-1	.	TRBV10-3	TRBD2	TGTGCCATCAGTGAGCCGGGACTAGCGGGAGATGAGCAGTTCTTC	CAISEPGLAGDEQFF
TRBJ2-2	.	TRBV5-6	.	TGTGCCAGCAGCTACTCCACCGGGGAGCTGTTTTTT	CASSYSTGELFF
TRBJ2-2	.	TRBV28	.	TGTGCCAGCAGTCTTCCCAGGGGGAACACCGGGGAGCTGTTTTTT	CASSLPRGNTGELFF
TRBJ1-2	.	TRBV27	.	TGTGCCACCCGTCCCCTTCCAACAACACGGGGAGTTGGGGGCTACACCTTC	CATRPLPTTRGVGGYTF
TRBJ2-7	.	TRBV27	.	TGTGCCAGCAGTTTCGCCGGGACAATCGAGCAGTACTTC	CASSFAGTIEQYF
TRBJ2-7	.	TRBV5-5	TRBD1	TGTGCCAGCAGCTTGGGCCCTCTAACCGGGACAGGGTGGCAGTACTTC	CASSLGPLTGTGWQYF
TRBJ2-3	.	TRBV18	.	TGTGCCAGCTCACCAAGTATCACAGGGAGCACAGATACGCAGTATTTT	CASSPSITGSTDTQYF
TRBJ2-5	.	TRBV6-6	TRBD2	TGTGCCAGCAGTTCAACTAGCGGGATTGAGACCCAGTACTTC	CASSSTSGIETQYF
TRBJ2-7	.	TRBV27	.	TGTGCCAGCAGTCGCCAGACTAGCTCCTACGAGCAGTACTTC	CASSRQTSSYEQYF
TRBJ2-7	.	TRBV15	TRBD2	TGTGCCACCAGCAGGGGTACCGGGGGGTCCTACGAGCAGTACTTC	CATSRGTGGSYEQYF
TRBJ1-1	once	TRBV7-9	.	TGTGCCAGCAGCTTAGTTGAGGCTGAAGCTTTCTTT	CASSLVEAEAFF
TRBJ2-1	once	TRBV7-9	TRBD2	TGTGCCAGCAGCCCCGGACTAGCGGGAGAGGACAATGAGCAGTTCTTC	CASSPGLAGEDNEQFF
TRBJ2-7	.	TRBV18	TRBD2	TGTGCCAGCTCACTGATAACCGGGACTAGCGGAACTAACTACGAGCAGTACTTC	CASSLITGTSGTNYEQYF
TRBJ1-1	.	TRBV19	.	TGTGCCAGTATGGGCAGGCTGAACACTGAAGCTTTCTTT	CASMGRLNTEAFF
TRBJ1-1	.	TRBV4-3	TRBD1	TGCGCCAGCAGCCAAGAAGTCCCAGGGGGGAACACTGAAGCTTTCTTT	CASSQEVPGGNTEAFF
TRBJ2-3	once	TRBV6-5	TRBD2	TGTGCCAGCAAGCGGGAGGGCCGACGGCCAGATACGCAGTATTTT	CASKREGRRPDTQYF
TRBJ2-7	.	TRBV4-1	.	TGCGCCAGCAGCCCATCTGGCGGGAATGAGGACTCCTACGAGCAGTACTTC	CASSPSGGNEDSYEQYF
TRBJ2-1	once	TRBV15	TRBD1	TGTGCCACCAGACTCGGGACAGGGGATTACAATGAGCAGTTCTTC	CATRLGTGDYNEQFF
TRBJ1-1	.	TRBV4-1	TRBD1	TGCGCCAGCAGTGAAGAGACAGGGCTGAACACTGAAGCTTTCTTT	CASSEETGLNTEAFF
TRBJ2-1	.	TRBV10-3	TRBD2	TGTGCCATCAGCCCGGGGCTAGCGGGTGCCAATGAGCAGTTCTTC	CAISPGLAGANEQFF
TRBJ2-6	.	TRBV28	TRBD1	TGTGCCAGCAGTTTGTTCAGGGGGAGCTCTGGGGCCAACGTCCTGACTTTC	CASSLFRGSSGANVLTF
TRBJ2-7	.	TRBV4-3	TRBD2	TGCGCCAGCAGCCGCGACCTTAGCGGGAGAGCCCACGAGCAGTACTTC	CASSRDLSGRAHEQYF
TRBJ1-3	.	TRBV9	.	TGTGCCAGCAGCAGTGGAGGGAACTCTGGAAACACCATATATTTT	CASSSGGNSGNTIYF
TRBJ2-6	.	TRBV4-2	TRBD2	TGTGCCAGCACTAGCGGGTCTGGGGCCAACGTCCTGACTTTC	CASTSGSGANVLTF
TRBJ2-3	.	TRBV27	TRBD2	TGTGCCAGCAGTTTGACTAGCGGGATGATTGATACGCAGTATTTT	CASSLTSGMIDTQYF
TRBJ2-7	.	TRBV6-5	TRBD1	TGTGCCAGCAGTAGGACAGGGAGCTCCTACGAGCAGTACTTC	CASSRTGSSYEQYF
TRBJ2-7	.	TRBV27	TRBD2	TGTGCCAGCAGTTTATCGGGGGGGGTATACGAGCAGTACTTC	CASSLSGGVYEQYF
TRBJ2-5	.	TRBV2	TRBD2	TGTGCCAGCGAGGGGGGACTAGCGGGAGGGGCCAAGACCCAGTACTTC	CASEGGLAGGAKTQYF
TRBJ2-3	.	TRBV7-9	.	TGTGCCAGCAGCCCATTAAGGGGCAGATCTAGAGATACGCAGTATTTT	CASSPLRGRSRDTQYF